The 10 T cell receptor beta chains below come from one sample, sequenced in a study of cytomegalovirus exposure and HLA in healthy donors. Primers included in the PCR were 60 Vbeta and 13 Jbeta primers. Data came from immunoSEQ multiplex PCR; TCRdb stores just in-frame clones and leaves some out. Of about 250,000 clones in the sample, 75% to 90% were seen once. The sequenced material came from PBMCs. These receptors came from a girl under 10 years old in good health and CMV-seronegative.

The chain couples TRBV5-1 to TRBJ2-5, with 8 bases aligning to TRBD2. Germline-derived CDR1 and CDR2 are SGHRS and YFSETQ. The CDR3 consists of 16 residues. The junction had 5 bases not matched to a gene; V was cut back by 0 bases and J by 1 base. CDR3 region: CASSLGVAGTQETQYF. CDR3 bases: TGCGCCAGCAGCTTGGGGGTAGCGGGGACCCAAGAGACCCAGTACTTC.

This chain links TRBV30 with TRBJ1-3; D is possibly TRBD1 (5 bases). Germline-derived CDR1 and CDR2 are GTSNPN and SVGIG (reference sequence). This CDR3 is built from 13 residues. V was cut by 5 bases and J by 2 bases, with 10 bases left in between. The CDR3 sequence: CAWSGNPGNTIYF. CDR3 sequence (DNA): TGTGCCTGGTCAGGGAACCCTGGAAACACCATATATTTT.

This chain connects TRBV7-9 to TRBJ1-1, with 7 bases identical to TRBD1. Germline V gene data show CDR1 as SEHNR and CDR2 as FQNEAQ (reference sequence). J gave up 3 bases and V 9 bases, and 7 bases lay outside the gene matches. The CDR3 is made up of 13 amino acids. The CDR3: CASTAGGDTEAFF. CDR3 in DNA: TGTGCCAGTACAGCAGGGGGAGACACTGAAGCTTTCTTT. Complete variable domain (other parts from reference TRBV7-9 and TRBJ1-1): DTGVSQNPRHKITKRGQNVTFRCDPISEHNRLYWYRQTLGQGPEFLTYFQNEAQLEKSRLLSDRFSAERPKGSFSTLEIQRTEQGDSAMYLCASTAGGDTEAFFGQGTRLTVV.

The chain joins TRBV7-8 to TRBJ1-1; tentatively, D is TRBD1 (6 bases). The CDR3 has 15 residues. Trimming pared 6 bases from V and 0 bases from J, leaving 14 bases between. Germline CDR1 reads SGHVS; CDR2 reads FQNEAQ. The CDR3 sequence is CASRLLGGMNTEAFF. CDR3 DNA sequence: TGTGCCAGCAGGCTGCTAGGGGGAATGAACACTGAAGCTTTCTTT.

The chain recombines TRBV7-8 with TRBJ2-7, with TRBD1 as a possible D gene (6 bases). Trimming removed 1 base at V and 6 bases at J, with 16 bases between. Germline CDR1 and CDR2: SGHVS and FQNEAQ. The CDR3 extends over 15 amino acids. CDR3 loop: CASSLVWSGVREQYF. Written as DNA, the CDR3 is TGTGCCAGCAGCTTAGTCTGGTCAGGGGTACGCGAGCAGTACTTC.

The V and J genes are TRBV30 and TRBJ1-1; the D gene is possibly TRBD1 (6 bases). V dropped 1 base and J dropped 1 base, with 7 bases sitting between them. The CDR3 is 13 amino acids. Germline V lookup: CDR1 GTSNPN, CDR2 SVGIG (reference sequence). The CDR3 nucleotides are TGTGCCTGGAGTGGGACAGCGAACACTGAAGCTTTCTTT. It translates to CAWSGTANTEAFF. Full variable domain (outside the CDR3, taken from reference TRBV30 and TRBJ1-1): SQTIHQWPATLVQPVGSPLSLECTVEGTSNPNLYWYRQAAGRGLQLLFYSVGIGQISSEVPQNLSASRPQDRQFILSSKKLLLSDSGFYLCAWSGTANTEAFFGQGTRLTVV.

CDR3 DNA: TGTGCCTGGAGTGTACGTTACAGGGGCGTCACCGGGGAGCTGTTTTTT. Residues: CAWSVRYRGVTGELFF. J is TRBJ2-2 and V is TRBV30; 7 bases match TRBD1. The germline gives CDR1 GTSNPN, CDR2 SVGIG (reference sequence). V lost 0 bases to trimming and J lost 4 bases; unmatched junction nucleotides: 8. CDR3 length: 16 residues.

The genes are TRBV21-1 and TRBJ1-5; TRBD1 is the table's D call and was not checked against the DNA. TRBV21-1 is a recognized pseudogene. This CDR3 has 16 residues. The DNA of the CDR3 is TGTGCCAGCAGCAAAGTTTGGGACATAACACATCAGCCCCAGCATTTT. Translating gives CASSKVWDITHQPQHF.

With regard to this clone: This specimen includes other DNA sequences encoding the same CDR3. The chain carries TRBV28 and TRBJ2-7; D is possibly TRBD1 (7 bases). This CDR3 region has 14 residues. The V gene's germline CDR1 is MDHEN and CDR2 SYDVKM. V shed 3 bases and J shed 4 bases, with 13 bases lying between them. CDR3 sequence (DNA): TGTGCCAGCAGTTTTCTCGCAGGGGGGTACGAGCAGTACTTC. Translating it yields CASSFLAGGYEQYF. The full variable domain, with the rest looked up from reference TRBV28 and TRBJ2-7, is DVKVTQSSRYLVKRTGEKVFLECVQDMDHENMFWYRQDPGLGLRLIYFSYDVKMKEKGDIPEGYSVSREKKERFSLILESASTNQTSMYLCASSFLAGGYEQYFGPGTRLTVT.

The chain employs TRBV18 and TRBJ1-2; perhaps TRBD1 as D (5 bases). The CDR3 is 13 amino acids. The germline V gene has CDR1 KGHSH and CDR2 LQKENI. V lost 3 bases and J lost 8, with 13 bases in between. As DNA, the CDR3 is TGTGCCAGCTCACCGGCCAGTCGGGGGGGCTACACCTTC. Its protein product is CASSPASRGGYTF.